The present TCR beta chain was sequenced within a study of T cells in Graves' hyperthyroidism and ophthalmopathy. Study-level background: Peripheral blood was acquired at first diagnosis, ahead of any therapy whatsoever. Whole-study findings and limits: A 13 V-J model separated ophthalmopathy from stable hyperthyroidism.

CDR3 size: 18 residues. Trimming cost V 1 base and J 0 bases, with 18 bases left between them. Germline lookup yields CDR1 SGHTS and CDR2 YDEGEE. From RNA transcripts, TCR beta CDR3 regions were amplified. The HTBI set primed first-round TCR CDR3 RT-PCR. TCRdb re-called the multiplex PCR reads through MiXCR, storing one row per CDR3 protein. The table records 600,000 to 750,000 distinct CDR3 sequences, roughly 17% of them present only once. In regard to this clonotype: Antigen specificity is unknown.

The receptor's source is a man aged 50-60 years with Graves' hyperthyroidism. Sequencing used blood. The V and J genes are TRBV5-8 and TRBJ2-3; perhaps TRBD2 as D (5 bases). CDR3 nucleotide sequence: TGTGCCAGCAGCTTGTCCTGGAGTAGCGCAACTAGCACAGATACGCAGTATTTT. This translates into CASSLSWSSATSTDTQYF.